Listed here are 15 T cell receptor beta chains from one sample, sequenced in a study of response to subunit inactivated influenza vaccine. TCRdb reanalysed the RT-PCR reads using MiXCR and keeps one entry per CDR3 protein. The sample has about 800,000 distinct CDR3 sequences; around 21% are singletons. The sequencing here drew on PBMCs from blood, taken around 5 days after vaccination. The receptors derive from a man aged 50-59 years who received an inactivated influenza vaccine.

This clonotype was found a few times. The chain couples TRBV7-9 to TRBJ1-2; TRBD1 aligns across 7 bases. The CDR3 is made up of 12 amino acids. The germline CDR1 and CDR2 sequences are SEHNR and FQNEAQ (reference sequence). V lost 5 bases, J lost 11 bases, and 8 bases stayed unmatched. CDR3 in amino acids: CASSVGQDQYTF. CDR3 sequence (DNA): TGTGCCAGCAGCGTAGGACAGGATCAGTACACCTTC. Variable domain in full (rest from reference TRBV7-9 and TRBJ1-2): DTGVSQNPRHKITKRGQNVTFRCDPISEHNRLYWYRQTLGQGPEFLTYFQNEAQLEKSRLLSDRFSAERPKGSFSTLEIQRTEQGDSAMYLCASSVGQDQYTFGSGTRLTVV.

The V gene is TRBV5-1, the J gene TRBJ1-1; D uncertain. This CDR3 has 14 residues. CDR1 and CDR2 from the germline V gene are SGHRS and YFSETQ. The ends were cut back, 0 bases at V and 4 bases at J, with 10 bases in the middle. The CDR3 region is CASSLDAGSTEAFF. The CDR3, as DNA: TGCGCCAGCAGCTTGGACGCCGGTTCCACTGAAGCTTTCTTT.

The sample holds a few counts of this clonotype. The chain joins TRBV6-1 to TRBJ2-2; possible D gene TRBD1, 6 bases. Trimming removed 8 bases from V and 3 bases from J, with 13 bases in between. CDR1 is MNHNS, CDR2 SASEGT, per germline. The CDR3 sequence is 14 residues long. CDR3 residues: CASAWTEHTGELFF. As DNA, the CDR3 is TGTGCCAGCGCCTGGACAGAACACACCGGGGAGCTGTTTTTT.

This sequence joins TRBV6-6 and TRBJ2-5; no firm D call. V was cut by 8 bases and J by 3 bases, with 7 bases left in between. The CDR3 is 11 residues long. Germline assignment: CDR1 MNHNY and CDR2 SVGAGI (reference sequence). CDR3 DNA: TGTGCCAGCGGTTTAGAAGAGACCCAGTACTTC. Its protein is CASGLEETQYF.

This clonotype turned up a few times. The rearrangement links TRBV5-1 to TRBJ2-7, with D hard to call. The CDR3 consists of 13 residues. V dropped 5 bases and J dropped 0 bases, with 9 bases sitting between them. In germline, CDR1 is SGHRS, CDR2 YFSETQ. CDR3 loop: CASSHGSSYEQYF. The CDR3 bases are TGCGCCAGCAGTCACGGCAGCTCCTACGAGCAGTACTTC.

This clonotype was picked up a small number of times. The chain employs TRBV7-8 and TRBJ2-7, with 8 bases matching TRBD1. This CDR3 has 16 residues. CDR1 is SGHVS, CDR2 FQNEAQ, per germline. V dropped 3 bases and J dropped 5; count of bases not matched to a gene: 12. CDR3 sequence reads: CASSFPLAGGNNEQYF. CDR3 coding DNA: TGTGCCAGCAGCTTCCCCCTGGCAGGGGGCAACAACGAGCAGTACTTC.

The CDR3 protein is CSARAGGPYEQYF. CDR3 DNA sequence: TGCAGTGCTAGAGCGGGAGGGCCATACGAGCAGTACTTC. The chain has TRBV20-1 and TRBJ2-7, with 8 bases that match TRBD2. Per germline, CDR1 DFQATT and CDR2 SNEGSKA (reference sequence). Trimming took 1 base from V and 4 from J; bases not matched to a gene: 3. There are 13 residues in the CDR3.

V is TRBV5-4 and J is TRBJ2-6, with TRBD2 identical over 9 bases. Germline V gives CDR1 SGHNT, CDR2 YYREEE (reference sequence). J gave up 0 bases and V 3 bases, and 7 bases lay outside the gene matches. This CDR3 contains 18 residues. The DNA for the CDR3 is TGTGCCAGCAGCTCCGGACTAGCGCACTTCTCTGGGGCCAACGTCCTGACTTTC. It codes for CASSSGLAHFSGANVLTF.

V and J are TRBV5-1 and TRBJ1-1, with 11 nucleotides matching TRBD1. CDR3 length: 15 amino acids. Germline V gives CDR1 SGHRS, CDR2 YFSETQ. V was pared by 3 bases and J by 6 bases, with 7 bases of the junction left unmatched. The CDR3 region is CASSSGGQGVAEAFF. The CDR3 nucleotides are TGCGCCAGCAGCTCGGGGGGACAGGGGGTGGCTGAAGCTTTCTTT.

In its sample, this clonotype was seen a few times. The genes are TRBV10-3 and TRBJ2-1, with 9 bases aligning to TRBD1. This CDR3 is 15 amino acids long. Per germline, CDR1 ENHRY and CDR2 SYGVKD. V dropped 8 bases and J dropped 9; count of bases not matched to a gene: 14. CDR3 loop: CAIGPRTGVEGEQFF. CDR3 nucleotide sequence: TGTGCCATCGGTCCCCGGACAGGGGTTGAGGGTGAGCAGTTCTTC.

This chain connects TRBV3-1 to TRBJ1-4; TRBD1 matches 10 bases. V lost 2 bases, J lost 7 bases, and 4 bases stayed unmatched. The CDR3 runs to 15 residues. Germline V gene lookup returns CDR1 LGHDT and CDR2 YNNKEL (reference sequence). CDR3 nucleotides: TGTGCCAGCAGCCAAACCGGGACAGGGGTTGAAAAACTGTTTTTT. It translates to CASSQTGTGVEKLFF.

This clonotype was seen more than once but under ten times. V and J are TRBV6-2 or TRBV6-3 and TRBJ2-7, with 7 bases aligning to TRBD1. Germline V lookup: CDR1 MNHEY, CDR2 SVGEGT. V gave up 0 bases and J gave up 3 bases; unmatched junction bases: 2. The CDR3 length is 14 residues. The CDR3 reads CASSYSWTGYEQYF. CDR3 DNA sequence: TGTGCCAGCAGTTACTCCTGGACAGGCTACGAGCAGTACTTC.

In this sample, this clonotype turned up many times. The chain has TRBV20-1 and TRBJ1-6; D is unresolved. This CDR3 region has 12 residues. The germline V gene encodes CDR1 DFQATT and CDR2 SNEGSKA (reference sequence). V shed 3 bases and J shed 5 bases, with 5 bases lying between them. CDR3 loop: CSASHDNSPLHF. In DNA form, the CDR3 reads TGCAGTGCTAGCCACGATAATTCACCCCTCCACTTT.

This clonotype appeared a few times. This chain connects TRBV10-3 to TRBJ1-5; D remains unclear. Deletions cut 4 bases from V and 6 bases from J, with 10 bases between. Germline V lookup: CDR1 ENHRY, CDR2 SYGVKD. This CDR3 contains 13 residues. The CDR3 DNA follows: TGTGCCATCAGTGCCGAGGGCGTTCAGCCCCAGCATTTT. Encoded protein: CAISAEGVQPQHF.

The CDR3 sequence: CSVDQRLAGSTDTQYF. As DNA, the CDR3 is TGCAGCGTCGACCAACGACTAGCGGGAAGCACAGATACGCAGTATTTT. V gene TRBV29-1 combines with J gene TRBJ2-3; TRBD2 matches 11 bases. The CDR3 has 16 residues. Germline CDR1 reads SQVTM; CDR2 reads ANQGSEA. With V trimmed by 6 bases and J by 0 bases, 8 bases remained unmatched.